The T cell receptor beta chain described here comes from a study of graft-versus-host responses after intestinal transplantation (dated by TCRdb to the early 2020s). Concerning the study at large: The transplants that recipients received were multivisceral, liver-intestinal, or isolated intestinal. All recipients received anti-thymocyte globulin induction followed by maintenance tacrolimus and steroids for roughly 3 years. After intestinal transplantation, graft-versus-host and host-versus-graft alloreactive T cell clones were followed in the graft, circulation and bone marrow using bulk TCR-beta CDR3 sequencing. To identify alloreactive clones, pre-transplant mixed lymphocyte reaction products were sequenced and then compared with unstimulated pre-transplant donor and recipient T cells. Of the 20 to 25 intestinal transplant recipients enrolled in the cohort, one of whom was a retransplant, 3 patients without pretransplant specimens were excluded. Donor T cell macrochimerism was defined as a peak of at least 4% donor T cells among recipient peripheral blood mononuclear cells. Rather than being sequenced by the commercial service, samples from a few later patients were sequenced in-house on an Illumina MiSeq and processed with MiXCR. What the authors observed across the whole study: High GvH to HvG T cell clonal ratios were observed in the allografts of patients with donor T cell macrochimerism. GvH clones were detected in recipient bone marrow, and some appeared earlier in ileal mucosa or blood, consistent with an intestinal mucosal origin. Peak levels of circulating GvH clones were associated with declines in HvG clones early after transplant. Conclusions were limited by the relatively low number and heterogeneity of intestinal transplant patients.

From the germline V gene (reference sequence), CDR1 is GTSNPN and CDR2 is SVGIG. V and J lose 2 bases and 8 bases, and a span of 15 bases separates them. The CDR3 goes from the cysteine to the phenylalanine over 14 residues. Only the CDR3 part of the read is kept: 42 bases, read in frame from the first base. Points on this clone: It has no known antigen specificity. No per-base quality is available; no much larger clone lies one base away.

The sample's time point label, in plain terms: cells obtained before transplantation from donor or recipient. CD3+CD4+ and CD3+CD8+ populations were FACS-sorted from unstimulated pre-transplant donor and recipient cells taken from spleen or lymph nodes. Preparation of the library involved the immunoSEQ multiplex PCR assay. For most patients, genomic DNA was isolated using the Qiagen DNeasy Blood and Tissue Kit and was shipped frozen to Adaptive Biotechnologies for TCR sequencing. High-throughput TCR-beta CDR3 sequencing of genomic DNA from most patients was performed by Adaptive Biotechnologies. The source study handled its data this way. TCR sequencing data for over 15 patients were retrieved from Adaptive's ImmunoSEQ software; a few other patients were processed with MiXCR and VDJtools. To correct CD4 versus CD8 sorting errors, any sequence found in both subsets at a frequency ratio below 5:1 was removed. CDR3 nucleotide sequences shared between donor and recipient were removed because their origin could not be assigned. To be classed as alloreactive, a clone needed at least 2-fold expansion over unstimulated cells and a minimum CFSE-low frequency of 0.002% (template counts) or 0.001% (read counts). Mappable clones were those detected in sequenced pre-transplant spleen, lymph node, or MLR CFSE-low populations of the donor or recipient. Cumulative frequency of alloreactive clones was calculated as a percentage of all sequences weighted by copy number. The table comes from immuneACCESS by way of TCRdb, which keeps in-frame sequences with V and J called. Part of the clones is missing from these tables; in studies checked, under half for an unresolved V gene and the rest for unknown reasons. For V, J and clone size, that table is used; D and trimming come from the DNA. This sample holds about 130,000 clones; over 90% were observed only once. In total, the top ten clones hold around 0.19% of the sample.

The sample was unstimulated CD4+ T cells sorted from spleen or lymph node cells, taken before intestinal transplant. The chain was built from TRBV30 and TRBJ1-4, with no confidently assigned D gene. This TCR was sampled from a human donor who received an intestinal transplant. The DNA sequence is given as TGTGCCTGGAGTCCCACGACGGTTGGGGAAAAACTGTTTTTT. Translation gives CAWSPTTVGEKLFF.